These 32 T cell receptor beta chains share one sample of origin, sequenced in a study of T cell changes during pregnancy in multiple sclerosis. The method was immunoSEQ multiplex PCR; TCRdb's version includes in-frame clones alone and lacks a portion of them. The sample holds about 36,000 clones, 91% seen once. Sequencing used CD4+ T cells from peripheral blood mononuclear cells, obtained in the second trimester of pregnancy. The receptors derive from a female donor in good health, enrolled as a control in a pregnancy study.

This chain uses TRBV19 with TRBJ2-3; 9 bases align to TRBD1. Per the germline V gene, CDR1 is LNHDA and CDR2 is SQIVND (reference sequence). CDR3 length equals 17 residues. Germline trimming cut 4 bases from V and 0 bases from J; bases unmatched to any gene: 8. CDR3 protein: CASSTRRTGASTDTQYF. CDR3 nucleotides: TGTGCCAGTAGTACACGTAGGACAGGGGCCAGCACAGATACGCAGTATTTT.

The V and J genes are TRBV5-5 and TRBJ2-7; 8 bases line up with TRBD2. The germline gives CDR1 SGHKS, CDR2 YYEKEE (reference sequence). CDR3 size: 14 residues. The ends lost 1 base at V and 6 bases at J; junction bases unmatched: 6. CDR3 residues: CASSLWSGGGEQYF. CDR3 sequence (DNA): TGTGCCAGCAGCTTGTGGTCGGGAGGGGGCGAGCAGTACTTC.

This chain uses TRBV5-1 with TRBJ1-1, with TRBD1 matching 7 bases. Germline V gives CDR1 SGHRS, CDR2 YFSETQ. The CDR3 spans 13 residues. The ends lost 4 bases at V and 6 bases at J; junction bases unmatched: 6. The CDR3 sequence: CASSIGQASEAFF. In nucleotides, the CDR3 is TGCGCCAGCAGCATCGGACAGGCGTCTGAAGCTTTCTTT.

The chain links TRBV6-5 to TRBJ2-2; 12 nucleotides align to TRBD1. The germline V gene encodes CDR1 MNHEY and CDR2 SVGAGI. V dropped 2 bases and J dropped 4; count of bases not matched to a gene: 2. The CDR3 is 16 residues long. The CDR3 DNA reads TGTGCCAGCAGTTACGTGGGACAGGGGGCCACCGGGGAGCTGTTTTTT. This sequence encodes CASSYVGQGATGELFF.

The rearrangement links TRBV27 to TRBJ2-2; 7 nucleotides line up with TRBD2. CDR1 is MNHEY and CDR2 is SMNVEV in the germline V gene (reference sequence). J lost 6 bases, V lost 7 bases, and 14 bases had no gene match. The CDR3 consists of 16 residues. CDR3 loop: CASTHVPGLSSGELFF. Written as DNA, the CDR3 is TGTGCCAGCACTCACGTTCCGGGACTATCATCCGGGGAGCTGTTTTTT.

The chain is built from TRBV6-4 and TRBJ2-3; a possible D gene is TRBD1 (6 bases). The length of the CDR3 is 13 residues. Germline CDR1 reads MRHNA; CDR2 reads SNTAGT. V lost 4 bases, J lost 6 bases, and 11 bases lay in between. The CDR3 loop reads CASSGQTGDTQYF. The CDR3, as DNA: TGTGCCAGCAGTGGACAAACAGGGGATACGCAGTATTTT.

This clone turned up a few times. The chain carries TRBV19 and TRBJ2-6; 9 nucleotides agree with TRBD1. V was clipped by 6 bases and J by 2 bases; unmatched bases: 8. This CDR3 spans 17 amino acids. Germline lookup yields CDR1 LNHDA and CDR2 SQIVND (reference sequence). CDR3 in amino acids: CASSSGQGLAGANVLTF. The CDR3 nucleotides read TGTGCCAGTAGCTCGGGACAGGGCTTGGCTGGGGCCAACGTCCTGACTTTC. Based on the CDR3 plus reference TRBV19 and TRBJ2-6, the full variable domain is DGGITQSPKYLFRKEGQNVTLSCEQNLNHDAMYWYRQDPGQGLRLIYYSQIVNDFQKGDIAEGYSVSREKKESFPLTVTSAQKNPTAFYLCASSSGQGLAGANVLTFGAGSRLTVL.

The chain is built from TRBV30 and TRBJ2-1; TRBD1 matches 8 bases. The ends lost 3 bases at V and 7 bases at J; junction bases unmatched: 14. This CDR3 comprises 16 residues. The V gene's germline CDR1 is GTSNPN and CDR2 SVGIG (reference sequence). CDR3 DNA: TGTGCCTGGAGCAAATTATGGACAGGGTTTTATAATGAGCAGTTCTTC. It translates to CAWSKLWTGFYNEQFF.

This chain links TRBV30 with TRBJ1-5; no reliable D call. In germline, CDR1 is GTSNPN, CDR2 SVGIG (reference sequence). Trimming cost V 2 bases and J 6 bases, with 11 bases left between them. This CDR3 has 13 amino acids. The CDR3 loop reads CAWSNNGGQPQHF. The CDR3 DNA follows: TGTGCCTGGAGTAACAATGGAGGTCAGCCCCAGCATTTT.

The chain joins TRBV4-2 to TRBJ1-4; D unresolved. Germline CDR1 is LGHNA and CDR2 is YNFKEQ. Trimming shortened V by 5 bases and J by 6 bases, and 28 bases separated the two germline ends. The CDR3 is 19 residues long. The CDR3 region has the DNA TGTGCCAGCAGCTTACGGCGACCGGGGTCTGGTACAAGTCATGAAAAACTGTTTTTT. Translating it yields CASSLRRPGSGTSHEKLFF.

This clone was seen once. This chain joins TRBV5-8 and TRBJ1-5, with no clear D. The CDR3 runs 14 residues. Germline V CDR1 and CDR2: SGHTS, YDEGEE. V was trimmed by 4 bases and J by 3 bases, leaving 11 bases between them. The CDR3 loop is CASSIATSNQPQHF. CDR3 nucleotides: TGTGCCAGCAGCATTGCGACTTCCAATCAGCCCCAGCATTTT.

The chain carries TRBV7-2 and TRBJ1-1; the D is unclear. Trimming cost V 8 bases and J 6 bases, with 16 bases left between them. Germline V gene data show CDR1 as SGHTA and CDR2 as FQGNSA. CDR3 length: 13 residues. CDR3 sequence reads: CASLIIGGAEAFF. CDR3 DNA sequence: TGTGCCAGCCTTATAATAGGCGGGGCTGAAGCTTTCTTT.

The chain recombines TRBV5-1 with TRBJ2-5, with D possibly matching TRBD2 (6 bases). This CDR3 is 16 amino acids long. The V gene lost 2 bases and the J gene lost 1 base, with 15 bases spanning the gap. Germline V gene sequence: CDR1 SGHRS, CDR2 YFSETQ. CDR3 protein: CASSLSGTEGQETQYF. The CDR3, as DNA: TGCGCCAGCAGCTTATCCGGGACTGAAGGCCAAGAGACCCAGTACTTC.

The chain carries TRBV5-4 and TRBJ1-3, with D tentatively TRBD1 (6 bases). CDR1 SGHNT and CDR2 YYREEE come from the germline V gene (reference sequence). This CDR3 is 14 amino acids long. The V and J ends lost 4 bases and 7 bases respectively, with 15 bases between them. CDR3 nucleotide sequence: TGTGCCAGCAGCCTTGACAGGACTCGGAACACCATATATTTT. This translates into CASSLDRTRNTIYF.

The rearrangement uses TRBV30 and TRBJ1-2; 10 bases fit TRBD1. This CDR3 is 16 amino acids long. From germline, CDR1 is GTSNPN and CDR2 SVGIG (reference sequence). V shed 4 bases, J shed 2 bases, and the junction held 10 bases outside the gene matches. The CDR3 DNA reads TGTGCCTGGACTAGACAGGGGGCTTTTTTCAACTATGGCTACACCTTC. Translating gives CAWTRQGAFFNYGYTF.

The chain uses TRBV7-9 and TRBJ1-5, with unresolved D. Trimming cost V 11 bases and J 5 bases, with 16 bases left between them. The germline V gene encodes CDR1 SEHNR and CDR2 FQNEAQ (reference sequence). The length of the CDR3 is 13 residues. The CDR3 reads CAGSRGEYQPQHF. For the CDR3, the DNA is TGTGCCGGCTCACGGGGAGAATATCAGCCCCAGCATTTT.

The table lists this clone with a count of one. This chain connects TRBV15 to TRBJ1-5, with 7 bases that match TRBD1. Germline V gene data show CDR1 as LNHNV and CDR2 as YYDKDF (reference sequence). The CDR3 totals 13 residues. Losses at the gene ends were 8 bases for V and 5 bases for J; bases not matched to a gene: 6. The CDR3 protein is CATRQGTDQPQHF. The CDR3 nucleotides read TGTGCCACCCGACAGGGCACCGATCAGCCCCAGCATTTT.

This chain links TRBV7-2 with TRBJ1-2; D gene uncertain. CDR3 size: 14 residues. Germline V gene data show CDR1 as SGHTA and CDR2 as FQGNSA. Deletions cut 5 bases from V and 5 bases from J, with 15 bases between. The CDR3 nucleotides are TGTGCCAGCAGCCTCAAACAGAGACCTTATGGCTACACCTTC. As protein: CASSLKQRPYGYTF.

V usage is TRBV29-1 and J usage is TRBJ1-2; 9 nucleotides align to TRBD1. V shed 3 bases and J 7 bases; nucleotides not matched to a gene: 6. Germline CDR1 reads SQVTM; CDR2 reads ANQGSEA. CDR3 length equals 13 residues. The CDR3 DNA follows: TGCAGCGTTGACCGGGACAGGGTGGGTGGCTACACCTTC. It codes for CSVDRDRVGGYTF.

The rearrangement links TRBV18 to TRBJ2-5; unclear D gene. V was trimmed by 6 bases and J by 5 bases, leaving 7 bases between them. The germline CDR1 and CDR2 sequences are KGHSH and LQKENI. The CDR3 length is 11 residues. CDR3 DNA sequence: TGTGCCAGCTCTCCCCGGGAGACCCAGTACTTC. It translates to CASSPRETQYF.

The V call is TRBV7-3, the J call TRBJ1-3; weak D call: TRBD1 (6 bases). The CDR3 sequence is 17 residues long. V lost 0 bases to trimming and J lost 0 bases, with 12 bases between them. Germline CDR1 and CDR2: SGHTA and FQGTGA. The CDR3 reads CASSLTGGALSGNTIYF. The CDR3 DNA is TGTGCCAGCAGCTTAACGGGGGGGGCACTCTCTGGAAACACCATATATTTT.

This clone was detected once. The chain employs TRBV4-1 and TRBJ1-6, with D tentatively TRBD1 (5 bases). CDR1 MGHRA and CDR2 YSYEKL come from the germline V gene. V was trimmed by 0 bases and J by 7 bases, leaving 13 bases between them. The CDR3 is 16 amino acids. CDR3 nucleotide sequence: TGCGCCAGCAGCCAAGATCCCCAGGGTTGGAATTCACCCCTCCACTTT. Translating it yields CASSQDPQGWNSPLHF.

The V gene is TRBV7-2, the J gene TRBJ2-3; D possibly corresponds to TRBD1 (5 bases). Germline CDR1 is SGHTA and CDR2 is FQGNSA. This CDR3 is 16 amino acids long. Trimming took off 5 bases at V and 5 bases at J, with 20 bases between the two ends. CDR3 DNA: TGTGCCAGCAGCGCAATCGGGCCTACAGGTGGAGATACGCAGTATTTT. The encoded protein is CASSAIGPTGGDTQYF.

The genes are TRBV2 and TRBJ1-5; D unclear. Germline CDR1 SNHLY, CDR2 FYNNEI. With 9 bases removed from V and 0 bases from J, the gap between germline ends came to 9 bases. This CDR3 spans 13 amino acids. The CDR3 DNA is TGTGCCAGTTCGAGTTATAGCAATCAGCCCCAGCATTTT. This translates into CASSSYSNQPQHF.

In this sample, this clone turned up once. The chain uses TRBV7-9 and TRBJ2-3; the D is unclear. In germline, CDR1 is SEHNR, CDR2 FQNEAQ (reference sequence). V was cut by 3 bases and J by 9 bases, with 7 bases left in between. The CDR3 runs to 11 residues. The DNA for the CDR3 is TGTGCCAGCAGCTTTTCTCCCACGCAGTATTTT. Amino acids: CASSFSPTQYF. Combining the CDR3 with reference TRBV7-9 and TRBJ2-3 gives the whole variable domain DTGVSQNPRHKITKRGQNVTFRCDPISEHNRLYWYRQTLGQGPEFLTYFQNEAQLEKSRLLSDRFSAERPKGSFSTLEIQRTEQGDSAMYLCASSFSPTQYFGPGTRLTVL.

The chain is built from TRBV19 and TRBJ2-7, with D unresolved. This CDR3 has 13 residues. Germline V gene data show CDR1 as LNHDA and CDR2 as SQIVND (reference sequence). Between the trimmed V and J ends, which lost 5 bases and 6 bases, there was a span of 14 bases. The CDR3 nucleotides are TGTGCCAGTAGTGAGTTAGCCGGTCGCGAGCAGTACTTC. Protein sequence: CASSELAGREQYF.

V and J are TRBV28 and TRBJ1-1, with 10 bases fitting TRBD1. V gave up 6 bases and J gave up 6 bases; unmatched junction bases: 7. The CDR3 is 14 residues long. Per the germline V gene, CDR1 is MDHEN and CDR2 is SYDVKM. The chain's CDR3 is CASRTGTGVPEAFF. CDR3 bases: TGTGCCAGCAGGACCGGGACAGGGGTTCCTGAAGCTTTCTTT.

The chain is built from TRBV9 and TRBJ2-2; a weak D match, TRBD1 (6 bases). There are 15 residues in the CDR3. V shed 1 base and J shed 8 bases, with 15 bases lying between them. Germline V CDR1 and CDR2: SGDLS, YYNGEE. The CDR3 DNA reads as TGTGCCAGCAGCGTAAGGGGGAAGCGAGAGGGGGAGCTGTTTTTT. Translation gives CASSVRGKREGELFF.

V usage is TRBV4-1 and J usage is TRBJ2-7; TRBD2 agrees at 13 bases. Germline-derived CDR1 and CDR2 are MGHRA and YSYEKL. CDR3 size: 17 residues. V shed 1 base and J 5 bases; nucleotides not matched to a gene: 8. CDR3 DNA sequence: TGCGCCAGCAGCCAAGTGGACTTGGGACTAGCGGGACACGAGCAGTACTTC. Protein product: CASSQVDLGLAGHEQYF.

This chain connects TRBV25-1 to TRBJ2-7; tentatively, D is TRBD1 (6 bases). The V gene's germline CDR1 is MGHDK and CDR2 SYGVNS. CDR3 length: 16 amino acids. Trimming stripped 0 bases from V and 2 bases from J, with 14 bases between. The CDR3 sequence is CASSEYNLGQPYEQYF. The CDR3 bases are TGTGCCAGCAGTGAATATAATCTCGGACAGCCCTACGAGCAGTACTTC.

The rearrangement joins TRBV5-1 to TRBJ2-7, with a weak D call TRBD2 (5 bases). Germline CDR1 and CDR2: SGHRS and YFSETQ. This CDR3 spans 13 amino acids. V was pared by 5 bases and J by 2 bases, with 11 bases between. This CDR3 is CASSSGIAYEQYF. The CDR3 DNA reads as TGCGCCAGCAGTTCCGGGATCGCCTACGAGCAGTACTTC.

The genes are TRBV28 and TRBJ2-7; tentative D call: TRBD2 (6 bases). V was cut by 5 bases and J by 3 bases, with 17 bases left in between. The germline gives CDR1 MDHEN, CDR2 SYDVKM. This CDR3 contains 15 residues. CDR3 DNA sequence: TGTGCCAGCAGTCTTACGGGGACTTCCGTCTACGAGCAGTACTTC. Protein: CASSLTGTSVYEQYF. The entire variable domain, with the rest obtained from reference TRBV28 and TRBJ2-7, is as follows: DVKVTQSSRYLVKRTGEKVFLECVQDMDHENMFWYRQDPGLGLRLIYFSYDVKMKEKGDIPEGYSVSREKKERFSLILESASTNQTSMYLCASSLTGTSVYEQYFGPGTRLTVT.